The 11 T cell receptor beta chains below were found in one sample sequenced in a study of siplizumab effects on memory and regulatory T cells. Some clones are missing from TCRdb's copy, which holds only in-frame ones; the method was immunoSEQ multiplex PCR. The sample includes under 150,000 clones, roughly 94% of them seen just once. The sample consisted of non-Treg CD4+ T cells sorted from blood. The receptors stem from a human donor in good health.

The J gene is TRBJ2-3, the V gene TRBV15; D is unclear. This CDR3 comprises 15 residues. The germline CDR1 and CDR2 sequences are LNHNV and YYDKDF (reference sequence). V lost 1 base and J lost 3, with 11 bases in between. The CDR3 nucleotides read TGTGCCACCAGCAGAGTCGGCAGGTCTACAGATACGCAGTATTTT. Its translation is CATSRVGRSTDTQYF.

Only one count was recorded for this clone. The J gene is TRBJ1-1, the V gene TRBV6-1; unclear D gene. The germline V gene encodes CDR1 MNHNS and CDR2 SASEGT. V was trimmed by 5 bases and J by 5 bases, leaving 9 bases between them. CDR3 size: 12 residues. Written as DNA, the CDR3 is TGTGCCAGCAGTTCTGGACGTACTGAAGCTTTCTTT. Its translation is CASSSGRTEAFF.

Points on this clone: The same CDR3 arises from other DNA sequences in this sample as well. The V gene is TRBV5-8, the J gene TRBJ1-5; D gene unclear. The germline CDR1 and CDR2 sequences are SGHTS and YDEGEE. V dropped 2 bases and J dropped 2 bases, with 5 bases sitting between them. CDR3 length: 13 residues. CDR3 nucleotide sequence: TGTGCCAGCAGCTTCGGAGGCAATCAGCCCCAGCATTTT. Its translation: CASSFGGNQPQHF.

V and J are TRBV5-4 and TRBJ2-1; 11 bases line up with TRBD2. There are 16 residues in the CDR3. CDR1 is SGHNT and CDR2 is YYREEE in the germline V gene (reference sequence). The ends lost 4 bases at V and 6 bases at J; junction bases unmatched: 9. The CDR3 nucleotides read TGTGCCAGCAGCCGTCCGGGACTAGCGGAGCTCAATGAGCAGTTCTTC. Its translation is CASSRPGLAELNEQFF. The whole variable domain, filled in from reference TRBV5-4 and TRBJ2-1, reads ETGVTQSPTHLIKTRGQQVTLRCSSQSGHNTVSWYQQALGQGPQFIFQYYREEENGRGNFPPRFSGLQFPNYSSELNVNALELDDSALYLCASSRPGLAELNEQFFGPGTRLTVL.

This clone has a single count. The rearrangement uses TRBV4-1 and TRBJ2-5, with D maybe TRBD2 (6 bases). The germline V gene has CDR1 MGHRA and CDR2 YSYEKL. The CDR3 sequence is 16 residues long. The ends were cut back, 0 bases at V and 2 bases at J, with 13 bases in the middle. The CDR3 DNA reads TGCGCCAGCAGCCAAGACCCCGGACTAACTCAAGAGACCCAGTACTTC. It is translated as CASSQDPGLTQETQYF.

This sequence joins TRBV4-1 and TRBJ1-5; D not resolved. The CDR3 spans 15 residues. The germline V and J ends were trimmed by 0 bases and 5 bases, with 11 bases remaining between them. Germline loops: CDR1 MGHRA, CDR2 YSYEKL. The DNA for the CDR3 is TGCGCCAGCAGCCAAGATCCGGCCCCGGATCAGCCCCAGCATTTT. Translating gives CASSQDPAPDQPQHF.

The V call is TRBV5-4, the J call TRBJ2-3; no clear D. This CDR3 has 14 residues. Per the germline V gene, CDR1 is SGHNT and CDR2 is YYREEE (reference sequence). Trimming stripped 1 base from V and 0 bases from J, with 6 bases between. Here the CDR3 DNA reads TGTGCCAGCAGCTTGTTTTCCAGCACAGATACGCAGTATTTT. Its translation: CASSLFSSTDTQYF.

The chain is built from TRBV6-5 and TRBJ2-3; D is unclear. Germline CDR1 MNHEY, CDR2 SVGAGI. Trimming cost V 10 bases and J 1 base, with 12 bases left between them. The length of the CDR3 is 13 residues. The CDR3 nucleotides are TGTGCCACCCAGCTTCGTGGCACAGATACGCAGTATTTT. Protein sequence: CATQLRGTDTQYF.

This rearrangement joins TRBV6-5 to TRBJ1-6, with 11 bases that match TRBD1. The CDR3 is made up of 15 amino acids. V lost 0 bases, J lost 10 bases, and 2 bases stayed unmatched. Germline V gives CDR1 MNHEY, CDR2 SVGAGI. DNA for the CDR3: TGTGCCAGCAGTTACTCGGACAGGGGGCTATCACCCCTCCACTTT. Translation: CASSYSDRGLSPLHF.

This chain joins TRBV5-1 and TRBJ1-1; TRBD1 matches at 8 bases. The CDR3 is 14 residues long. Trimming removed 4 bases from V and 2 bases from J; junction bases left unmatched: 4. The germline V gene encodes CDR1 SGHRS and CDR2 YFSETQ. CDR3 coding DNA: TGCGCCAGCAGCGGACAGGGTATTAACACTGAAGCTTTCTTT. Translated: CASSGQGINTEAFF.

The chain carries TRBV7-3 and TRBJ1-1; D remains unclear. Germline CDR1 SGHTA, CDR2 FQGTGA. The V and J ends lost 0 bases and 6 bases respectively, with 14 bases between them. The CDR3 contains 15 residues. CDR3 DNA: TGTGCCAGCAGCTTAACGAGGGCGGAGAGCTCTGAAGCTTTCTTT. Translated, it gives CASSLTRAESSEAFF.